A selection of T cell receptor beta chains follows, all from one sample in a study of neurological immune-mediated disorders. TCRdb independently ran MiXCR on the 5' RACE reads; one entry per CDR3 protein. The table has about 38,000 distinct CDR3 sequences, around a tenth seen once. The sample taken for sequencing was CD4+ T cells from blood. These receptors came from a woman in her twenties or thirties with HTLV-1-associated myelopathy (HAM/TSP). Both conserved end residues are part of each CDR3. The D gene is left open where the match is weak. Only part of the rows carry a size: once, few, many, or a class if the clone is expanded.

abundance | j_gene | v_gene | len | d_gene | CDR3nt | CDR3aa
many | TRBJ2-1 | TRBV4-1 | 16 | TRBD2 | TGCGCCAGCAGCCAAGGTCCAGCGGGGGCTTACAATGAGCAGTTCTTC | CASSQGPAGAYNEQFF
many | TRBJ2-3 | TRBV3-1 | 15 | TRBD2 | TGTGCCAGCAGCTATATAGCGGGGGGGGGGGATACGCAGTATTTT | CASSYIAGGGDTQYF
many | TRBJ1-1 | TRBV6-4 | 13 | . | TGTGCCAGCAGTGCCACTCAATGGGCTGAAGCTTTCTTT | CASSATQWAEAFF
many | TRBJ2-3 | TRBV20-1 | 13 | . | TGCAGTGCTAGGGAGGATTCCAGAGATACGCAGTATTTT | CSAREDSRDTQYF
many | TRBJ1-1 | TRBV5-6 | 14 | . | TGTGCCAGCAGCTTGGGACAGCGCGGCCCGAGAGCTTTCTTT | CASSLGQRGPRAFF
many | TRBJ1-2 | TRBV13 | 17 | TRBD1 | TGTGCCAGCAGCGCCCGGGACAGGGGTCGTATAGGCTATGGCTACACCTTC | CASSARDRGRIGYGYTF
many | TRBJ1-5 | TRBV4-2 | 16 | . | TGTGCCAGCAGCCAAGAAAAAGCTTATAGCAATCAGCCCCAGCATTTT | CASSQEKAYSNQPQHF
many | TRBJ2-2 | TRBV5-1 | 16 | . | TGCGCCAGCAGTGTGTCCAGGGGCGCTAACACCGGGGAGCTGTTTTTT | CASSVSRGANTGELFF
many | TRBJ1-6 | TRBV27 | 15 | . | TGTGCCAGCAGACTCTTTGGGGTAAATAATTCACCCCTCCACTTT | CASRLFGVNNSPLHF
medium-sized | TRBJ2-2 | TRBV20-1 | 16 | TRBD2 | TGCAGTGCTAGAGAGGGACTAGCCGGGGGCACCGGGGAGCTGTTTTTT | CSAREGLAGGTGELFF
. | TRBJ1-2 | TRBV5-5 | 16 | . | TGTGCCAGCAACTTGGTGGCAGAGGGCATGCCCTATGGCTACACCTTC | CASNLVAEGMPYGYTF
many | TRBJ2-7 | TRBV10-1 | 13 | TRBD1 | TGCGCCAGCAGTGCAGGGACAGGTGACGAGCAGTACTTC | CASSAGTGDEQYF
many | TRBJ2-3 | TRBV7-9 | 12 | . | TGTGCCAGCAGCTTACTAGAGGATACGCAGTATTTT | CASSLLEDTQYF
. | TRBJ2-7 | TRBV27 | 15 | . | TGTGCCAACAGTCCCCGAGCCTATAGCTCCTACGAACAGTACTTC | CANSPRAYSSYEQYF
many | TRBJ2-1 | TRBV20-1 | 13 | . | TGCAGTGCTAGGGGTCTTAGAGGCAATGAGCAGTTCTTC | CSARGLRGNEQFF